Each of the 27 T cell receptor beta chains below was sequenced from the same sample in a study of blood T cell repertoires in COVID-19 (dated by TCRdb to about 2020). Receptor libraries were prepared by the immunoSEQ multiplex PCR assay. TCRdb re-hosts the immuneACCESS table, in-frame sequences only. Its copies lack some clones; in the studies checked, an unresolved V gene accounts for under half of them, and the cause for the rest is not known. The sample records roughly 250,000 clones, 82% of which are singletons. Of the sample, about an eighth falls within the top ten clones. The material sequenced was peripheral blood. These receptors came from a woman aged 60 to 75 with active or convalescent COVID-19.

The chain combines TRBV5-1 with TRBJ2-5, with 8 nucleotides matching TRBD2. Germline-derived CDR1 and CDR2 are SGHRS and YFSETQ. The CDR3 is 14 amino acids. The junction had 4 bases not matched to a gene; V was cut back by 4 bases and J by 2 bases. CDR3 region: CASSPTSGQETQYF. The DNA for the CDR3 is TGCGCCAGCAGCCCTACTAGCGGACAAGAGACCCAGTACTTC.

The DNA for the CDR3 is TGCGCCAGCAGTGAGGTCCCAGTCTCCTACAATGAGCAGTTCTTC. Protein product: CASSEVPVSYNEQFF. The chain is built from TRBV10-2 and TRBJ2-1; D is uncertain. The CDR3 totals 15 residues. Trimming pared 2 bases from V and 0 bases from J, leaving 8 bases between. Germline CDR1 WSHSY, CDR2 SAAADI.

V and J are TRBV6-5 and TRBJ1-5; D is perhaps TRBD1 (5 bases). Germline CDR1 and CDR2: MNHEY and SVGAGI. CDR3 length: 13 amino acids. V lost 1 base and J 6 bases, leaving 7 bases between the germline ends. The CDR3 sequence: CASSYLGGQPQHF. CDR3 DNA: TGTGCCAGCAGTTACTTGGGGGGTCAGCCCCAGCATTTT.

Only one count was recorded for this clone. The DNA for the CDR3 is TGTGCCAGCTCACAACTTACAGGCAGGGCCCGAGGCTCCTACGAGCAGTACTTC. Translated: CASSQLTGRARGSYEQYF. The J gene is TRBJ2-7, the V gene TRBV18; a possible D gene is TRBD1 (5 bases). The CDR3 totals 18 residues. Germline V gives CDR1 KGHSH, CDR2 LQKENI. Between the trimmed V and J ends, which lost 4 bases and 0 bases, there was a span of 22 bases.

The chain employs TRBV5-4 and TRBJ1-4; weak D call: TRBD1 (6 bases). Trimming removed 4 bases from V and 4 bases from J, with 14 bases in between. The CDR3 is made up of 15 amino acids. Germline V CDR1 and CDR2: SGHNT, YYREEE (reference sequence). The CDR3 nucleotides are TGTGCCAGCAGCCTGCAGGGGCTAGATAATGAAAAACTGTTTTTT. As protein: CASSLQGLDNEKLFF.

This clone is a singleton in its sample. V is TRBV6-1 and J is TRBJ2-1; 9 bases map to TRBD1. The trim removed 1 base at V and 8 bases at J, leaving 9 bases unmatched. Germline V gene lookup returns CDR1 MNHNS and CDR2 SASEGT. There are 16 residues in the CDR3. The DNA for the CDR3 is TGTGCCAGCAGTGAAGTAGGGACAGGGCTTCAGGATGAGCAGTTCTTC. Protein: CASSEVGTGLQDEQFF.

This clone came up a few times. The rearrangement joins TRBV6-5 to TRBJ2-1; 9 bases align to TRBD1. CDR3 length equals 13 residues. From germline, CDR1 is MNHEY and CDR2 SVGAGI. After removal of 7 bases from V and 6 bases from J, the junction contained 4 bases not matched to a gene. The CDR3 here is CASIGTGPNEQFF. CDR3 DNA: TGTGCCAGCATCGGGACAGGGCCCAATGAGCAGTTCTTC.

The rearrangement links TRBV10-3 to TRBJ2-7, with 9 bases that match TRBD1. From germline, CDR1 is ENHRY and CDR2 SYGVKD. The V segment lost 3 bases and the J segment 1 base; nucleotides outside the gene matches: 7. The CDR3 runs 16 residues. Here the CDR3 DNA reads TGTGCCATCAGTGACTCCTCCGGGACAGGGTCCTACGAGCAGTACTTC. Translated: CAISDSSGTGSYEQYF.

This chain connects TRBV6-2 or TRBV6-3 to TRBJ1-1; 7 nucleotides align to TRBD1. The CDR3 is 15 residues long. The J segment lost 1 base and the V segment lost 6 bases, leaving 8 bases of the junction unmatched. Per the germline V gene, CDR1 is MNHEY and CDR2 is SVGEGT. CDR3 nucleotides: TGTGCCAGCAGCCTAGGGGGCCGGTGGAACACTGAAGCTTTCTTT. This encodes CASSLGGRWNTEAFF.

A few counts support this clone. The V call is TRBV4-3, the J call TRBJ1-2, with 7 bases identical to TRBD1. This CDR3 has 16 residues. Trimming removed 0 bases from V and 5 bases from J; junction bases left unmatched: 9. The germline V gene has CDR1 LGHNA and CDR2 YSLEER. The CDR3 region has the DNA TGCGCCAGCAGCCAAGAGGGAGACAGGGATAGGTATGGCTACACCTTC. This codes for CASSQEGDRDRYGYTF.

The J gene is TRBJ2-5, the V gene TRBV5-5; 8 positions agree with TRBD2. From germline, CDR1 is SGHKS and CDR2 YYEKEE (reference sequence). This CDR3 has 15 amino acids. Unmatched junction bases numbered 6, after V lost 0 bases and J lost 5 bases. The CDR3 nucleotides read TGTGCCAGCAGCTTGGAGCGGGGGACGGGGGAGACCCAGTACTTC. Protein sequence: CASSLERGTGETQYF. The whole variable domain, filled in from reference TRBV5-5 and TRBJ2-5, reads DAGVTQSPTHLIKTRGQQVTLRCSPISGHKSVSWYQQVLGQGPQFIFQYYEKEERGRGNFPDRFSARQFPNYSSELNVNALLLGDSALYLCASSLERGTGETQYFGPGTRLLVL.

This clone was recorded only once. The chain combines TRBV6-5 with TRBJ1-5, with 8 positions matching TRBD1. The CDR3 has 15 amino acids. V was clipped by 6 bases and J by 2 bases; unmatched bases: 6. Germline values: CDR1 MNHEY, CDR2 SVGAGI. CDR3 protein: CASRSRGRGNQPQHF. The CDR3 bases are TGTGCCAGCAGAAGCAGGGGGCGCGGCAATCAGCCCCAGCATTTT.

This clone has just a few counts. The chain links TRBV14 to TRBJ2-1, with 12 bases that match TRBD2. The germline CDR1 and CDR2 sequences are SGHDN and FVKESK. This CDR3 has 15 residues. The V segment lost 7 bases and the J segment 10 bases; nucleotides outside the gene matches: 11. This CDR3 is CASTRTSGDPLEQFF. The CDR3 DNA sequence: TGTGCCAGCACCCGGACTAGCGGGGACCCCTTGGAGCAGTTCTTC.

This clone showed up just once. The chain is built from TRBV11-2 and TRBJ2-3, with TRBD1 as a possible D gene (5 bases). V was clipped by 3 bases and J by 10 bases, with 11 bases between them. Germline lookup yields CDR1 SGHAT and CDR2 FQNNGV. This CDR3 is 12 amino acids long. The CDR3 DNA follows: TGTGCCAGCAGCTTCCAGGGTATAGCGCAGTATTTT. It is translated as CASSFQGIAQYF.

J is TRBJ2-7 and V is TRBV19; D perhaps matches TRBD1 (6 bases). This CDR3 comprises 13 residues. The germline V gene has CDR1 LNHDA and CDR2 SQIVND (reference sequence). V was clipped by 6 bases and J by 3 bases, with 12 bases between them. The chain's CDR3 is CASSSGQYYEQYF. The CDR3 DNA reads as TGTGCCAGTAGCTCTGGACAGTACTACGAGCAGTACTTC.

CDR3 nucleotides: TGTGCCAGCAGCGTAGATGGCTTGTCAACTAATGAAAAACTGTTTTTT. Its translation is CASSVDGLSTNEKLFF. The chain uses TRBV9 and TRBJ1-4; D ambiguous. CDR1 and CDR2 (germline): SGDLS, YYNGEE. Trimming cost V 0 bases and J 0 bases, with 9 bases left between them. The CDR3 runs to 16 residues.

This chain connects TRBV15 to TRBJ1-1, with D uncertain. Germline V gene sequence: CDR1 LNHNV, CDR2 YYDKDF (reference sequence). The length of the CDR3 is 13 residues. V dropped 0 bases and J dropped 9 bases, with 11 bases sitting between them. The CDR3: CATSRDRRGKAFF. The CDR3 nucleotides read TGTGCCACCAGCAGAGATCGACGGGGTAAAGCTTTCTTT. The variable domain in full, completed from reference TRBV15 and TRBJ1-1, reads DAMVIQNPRYQVTQFGKPVTLSCSQTLNHNVMYWYQQKSSQAPKLLFHYYDKDFNNEADTPDNFQSRRPNTSFCFLDIRSPGLGDTAMYLCATSRDRRGKAFFGQGTRLTVV.

The chain has TRBV30 and TRBJ2-5, with TRBD2 identical over 11 bases. J gave up 1 base and V 1 base, and 5 bases lay outside the gene matches. The CDR3 spans 16 residues. In germline, CDR1 is GTSNPN, CDR2 SVGIG (reference sequence). This CDR3 is CAWSGPSGGPQETQYF. For the CDR3, the DNA is TGTGCCTGGAGTGGTCCTAGCGGGGGGCCCCAAGAGACCCAGTACTTC.

The chain joins TRBV9 to TRBJ1-2, with 7 bases aligning to TRBD1. Losses at the gene ends were 3 bases for V and 1 base for J; bases not matched to a gene: 0. The germline CDR1 and CDR2 sequences are SGDLS and YYNGEE. The CDR3 totals 13 residues. The CDR3 region is CASSGDSNYGYTF. The CDR3 DNA reads TGTGCCAGCAGCGGGGACAGTAACTATGGCTACACCTTC.

This chain links TRBV29-1 with TRBJ1-2, with D hard to call. The CDR3 sequence is 14 residues long. V was clipped by 1 base and J by 4 bases, with 13 bases between them. From germline, CDR1 is SQVTM and CDR2 ANQGSEA. CDR3 coding DNA: TGCAGCGTTGAAGCGCCGGGGTGGAGCTATGGCTACACCTTC. This gives the protein CSVEAPGWSYGYTF.

The chain employs TRBV23-1 and TRBJ1-5, with D perhaps matching TRBD1 (5 bases). Being an ORF, TRBV23-1 has a function that is uncertain. The CDR3 is 13 amino acids. V was cut by 7 bases and J by 6 bases, with 13 bases left in between. CDR3 nucleotide sequence: TGCGCCAGCATAAAGGGGTGGAGTCAGCCCCAGCATTTT. This sequence encodes CASIKGWSQPQHF.

This clone was picked up a small number of times. The CDR3 protein is CASSLEDRGAQPQHF. DNA for the CDR3: TGTGCCAGCAGCTTAGAGGACAGGGGTGCTCAGCCCCAGCATTTT. This chain connects TRBV11-2 to TRBJ1-5, with 9 bases identical to TRBD1. Trimming at V came to 0 bases and at J to 6 bases, leaving 3 bases not matched to a gene. This CDR3 is 15 amino acids long. Germline CDR1 SGHAT, CDR2 FQNNGV.

V and J are TRBV29-1 and TRBJ2-3, with TRBD2 matching over 14 bases. CDR3 length equals 17 residues. The V gene end was trimmed by 3 bases and the J gene end by 4 bases; junction bases not matched to a gene: 9. Germline CDR1 reads SQVTM; CDR2 reads ANQGSEA. CDR3 coding DNA: TGCAGCGTTGATGGGACTAGCGGGGGCTCCTTGGCAGATACGCAGTATTTT. This sequence encodes CSVDGTSGGSLADTQYF.

Of note for this clone: A much larger clone is a single base away; this may be a read error. This chain connects TRBV12-3 or TRBV12-4 to TRBJ1-2; maybe TRBD1 (6 bases). This CDR3 contains 13 residues. The V and J ends lost 1 base and 3 bases respectively, with 6 bases between them. CDR3 nucleotides: TGTGCCAGCAGTTTAGGACAGGACTATGGCTACACCTTC. As protein: CASSLGQDYGYTF.

The genes are TRBV18 and TRBJ1-1; 10 nucleotides agree with TRBD1. CDR1 is KGHSH and CDR2 is LQKENI in the germline V gene. The length of the CDR3 is 19 residues. V shed 3 bases and J 3 bases; nucleotides not matched to a gene: 16. The CDR3 bases are TGTGCCAGCTCACCGTACCCCGGGACAGGGGCGGTTTCGGACACTGAAGCTTTCTTT. It is translated as CASSPYPGTGAVSDTEAFF.

CDR3 sequence reads: CASSIALTDGYTF. DNA for the CDR3: TGTGCCAGTAGTATTGCGTTAACGGATGGCTACACCTTC. V gene TRBV19 combines with J gene TRBJ1-2; D is unresolved. The ends were cut back, 3 bases at V and 6 bases at J, with 11 bases in the middle. The germline V gene has CDR1 LNHDA and CDR2 SQIVND (reference sequence). The CDR3 extends over 13 amino acids. The full variable domain, its missing parts supplied by reference TRBV19 and TRBJ1-2, is DGGITQSPKYLFRKEGQNVTLSCEQNLNHDAMYWYRQDPGQGLRLIYYSQIVNDFQKGDIAEGYSVSREKKESFPLTVTSAQKNPTAFYLCASSIALTDGYTFGSGTRLTVV.

This chain joins TRBV18 and TRBJ2-5, with TRBD1 as a possible D gene (6 bases). Trimming shortened V by 6 bases and J by 4 bases, and 15 bases separated the two germline ends. The V gene's germline CDR1 is KGHSH and CDR2 LQKENI. The CDR3 runs to 14 residues. The CDR3 reads CASSSGHRGETQYF. The CDR3 nucleotides read TGTGCCAGCTCGTCGGGACATAGGGGAGAGACCCAGTACTTC.